This T cell receptor (beta chain) is from a study of blood T cell repertoires in COVID-19. At the level of the study: Acute and convalescent COVID-19 samples came from the United States, Italy and Spain. Sources were T cells, B-cell-depleted T cells, or PBMCs; the material itself was cDNA or gDNA.

CDR1 and CDR2 (germline): SQVTM, ANQGSEA. J was trimmed by 6 bases and V by 3 bases; bases with no gene match: 1. The CDR3 consists of 12 residues. Per the authors' pipeline: The assay estimated nucleated cells by amplifying reference gene primers. Measured with immunoSEQ multiplex PCR; TCRdb has only the in-frame clones, and not every one. Clonal size and the V and J genes are those of that table, whereas D and trimming came from the DNA. The table includes about 52,000 clones, about 90% detected once. The rearrangement joins TRBV29-1 to TRBJ1-2; TRBD1 matches at 10 bases. This TCR came from a human donor with active COVID-19. The donor label of this sample is uncertain. The specimen sequenced was peripheral blood. The CDR3 protein is CSVETGGDGYTF. The CDR3 DNA reads as TGCAGCGTTGAGACAGGGGGCGATGGCTACACCTTC.